These 20 T cell receptor beta chains originate from one sample sequenced in a study of blood T cell repertoires in COVID-19. Method: immunoSEQ multiplex PCR; TCRdb's copy keeps in-frame clones and lacks some. The sample has approximately 220,000 clones, 80% to 85% seen once. What was sequenced was peripheral blood. The source of these receptors is a young woman who had recovered from COVID-19.

The J gene is TRBJ2-2, the V gene TRBV6-5, with D hard to call. Trimming cost V 5 bases and J 6 bases, with 16 bases left between them. CDR3 length equals 15 residues. Germline V CDR1 and CDR2: MNHEY, SVGAGI. CDR3 nucleotides: TGTGCCAGCAGTCCGACAATGTCGCGATCCGGGGAGCTGTTTTTT. Encoded protein: CASSPTMSRSGELFF.

This chain joins TRBV14 and TRBJ1-4, with D unresolved. Germline V gene lookup returns CDR1 SGHDN and CDR2 FVKESK. Between the trimmed V and J ends, which lost 4 bases and 5 bases, there was a span of 11 bases. This CDR3 spans 14 amino acids. CDR3 protein: CASSPYPFNEKLFF. The CDR3 DNA sequence: TGTGCCAGCAGCCCTTATCCGTTCAATGAAAAACTGTTTTTT. Together with reference TRBV14 and TRBJ1-4, the CDR3 gives the full variable domain: EAGVTQFPSHSVIEKGQTVTLRCDPISGHDNLYWYRRVMGKEIKFLLHFVKESKQDESGMPNNRFLAERTGGTYSTLKVQPAELEDSGVYFCASSPYPFNEKLFFGSGTQLSVL.

The chain couples TRBV27 to TRBJ2-7; D uncertain. Trimming cost V 3 bases and J 3 bases, with 9 bases left between them. Germline CDR1 and CDR2: MNHEY and SMNVEV (reference sequence). The CDR3 is 13 amino acids. Here the CDR3 DNA reads TGTGCCAGCAGTTTTTCCTCCCGCTACGAGCAGTACTTC. Amino acid sequence: CASSFSSRYEQYF.

The chain couples TRBV10-3 to TRBJ2-1; no clear D. Germline V gene sequence: CDR1 ENHRY, CDR2 SYGVKD. Trimming cost V 8 bases and J 4 bases, with 9 bases left between them. The CDR3 contains 12 residues. The CDR3 reads CAIESRYNEQFF. Written as DNA, the CDR3 is TGTGCCATCGAAAGTCGGTACAATGAGCAGTTCTTC.

The chain has TRBV2 and TRBJ2-6, with D possibly TRBD2 on 5 matching bases. Germline values: CDR1 SNHLY, CDR2 FYNNEI. CDR3 size: 13 residues. CDR3 region: CARGPSGANVLTF. CDR3 DNA: TGTGCGAGAGGGCCGTCTGGGGCCAACGTCCTGACTTTC.

This clone was found once. The V gene is TRBV7-9, the J gene TRBJ1-4; possibly TRBD1 for D (6 bases). The length of the CDR3 is 15 residues. V was trimmed by 6 bases and J by 6 bases, leaving 17 bases between them. Germline V gene data show CDR1 as SEHNR and CDR2 as FQNEAQ (reference sequence). In nucleotides, the CDR3 is TGTGCCAGCAGTCCCCCCGGGACACTTCATGAAAAACTGTTTTTT. Its translation: CASSPPGTLHEKLFF.

The chain combines TRBV19 with TRBJ1-6, with a possible D match to TRBD1 (5 bases). V was trimmed by 6 bases and J by 0 bases, leaving 12 bases between them. The germline CDR1 and CDR2 sequences are LNHDA and SQIVND (reference sequence). The CDR3 totals 16 residues. CDR3 DNA sequence: TGTGCCAGTAGGCGGGACCCGAGCTCCTATAATTCACCCCTCCACTTT. Its protein is CASRRDPSSYNSPLHF.

The gene calls are TRBV9 and TRBJ2-5, with a possible D match to TRBD1 (6 bases). Between the trimmed V and J ends, which lost 3 bases and 6 bases, there was a span of 15 bases. The CDR3 is 14 amino acids. CDR1 SGDLS and CDR2 YYNGEE come from the germline V gene. CDR3 sequence reads: CASSDRVEVKTQYF. For the CDR3, the DNA is TGTGCCAGCAGCGACAGGGTAGAAGTAAAGACCCAGTACTTC.

The rearrangement uses TRBV2 and TRBJ2-2, with TRBD1 matching 7 bases. The V and J ends lost 6 bases and 2 bases, in that order; junction bases with no gene match: 6. Germline assignment: CDR1 SNHLY and CDR2 FYNNEI. The CDR3 is 15 residues long. The CDR3: CASSARQGNTGELFF. Here the CDR3 DNA reads TGTGCCAGCAGCGCGAGACAGGGTAACACCGGGGAGCTGTTTTTT.

The genes are TRBV28 and TRBJ2-5; a possible D gene is TRBD2 (6 bases). Trimming pared 4 bases from V and 5 bases from J, leaving 23 bases between. Germline V gene data show CDR1 as MDHEN and CDR2 as SYDVKM. This CDR3 has 17 residues. The chain's CDR3 is CASSWVSGRTTRETQYF. In DNA form, the CDR3 reads TGTGCCAGCAGTTGGGTTAGCGGTCGCACGACGCGGGAGACCCAGTACTTC.

The V call is TRBV9, the J call TRBJ1-1; TRBD1 agrees at 9 bases. Germline V gene lookup returns CDR1 SGDLS and CDR2 YYNGEE. The CDR3 has 16 residues. After removal of 2 bases from V and 2 bases from J, the junction contained 7 bases not matched to a gene. Here the CDR3 reads CASSVSGQGSNTEAFF. The CDR3 DNA follows: TGTGCCAGCAGCGTTTCGGGACAGGGTAGTAACACTGAAGCTTTCTTT.

The chain has TRBV30 and TRBJ1-6; TRBD1 aligns across 10 bases. Germline V lookup: CDR1 GTSNPN, CDR2 SVGIG (reference sequence). The CDR3 extends over 12 amino acids. The CDR3 DNA sequence: TGTGCAGGGGGGACAGGGGATTCACCCCTCCACTTT. Protein product: CAGGTGDSPLHF. Filled out from reference TRBV30 and TRBJ1-6, the complete variable domain reads SQTIHQWPATLVQPVGSPLSLECTVEGTSNPNLYWYRQAAGRGLQLLFYSVGIGQISSEVPQNLSASRPQDRQFILSSKKLLLSDSGFYLCAGGTGDSPLHFGNGTRLTVT.

The table lists this clone with a count of one. The rearrangement uses TRBV28 and TRBJ1-6; 8 bases match TRBD1. With 4 bases clipped from V and 8 bases from J, the junction kept 4 bases outside the gene matches. CDR3 length: 14 amino acids. Germline V gives CDR1 MDHEN, CDR2 SYDVKM. CDR3 coding DNA: TGTGCCAGCAGTTACGGGACAGGTTATTCACCCCTCCACTTT. It codes for CASSYGTGYSPLHF. Drawing the rest from reference TRBV28 and TRBJ1-6, the complete variable domain is DVKVTQSSRYLVKRTGEKVFLECVQDMDHENMFWYRQDPGLGLRLIYFSYDVKMKEKGDIPEGYSVSREKKERFSLILESASTNQTSMYLCASSYGTGYSPLHFGNGTRLTVT.

The rearrangement joins TRBV5-1 to TRBJ2-3, with D possibly being TRBD1 (5 bases). The length of the CDR3 is 15 residues. Deletions cut 8 bases from V and 0 bases from J, with 16 bases between. Germline V CDR1 and CDR2: SGHRS, YFSETQ. In nucleotides, the CDR3 is TGCGCCAGTAACCCGACAGTCTCTAGCACAGATACGCAGTATTTT. This codes for CASNPTVSSTDTQYF.

A single count supports this clone. This chain uses TRBV30 with TRBJ2-7, with 11 nucleotides matching TRBD1. The V gene's germline CDR1 is GTSNPN and CDR2 SVGIG (reference sequence). The CDR3 extends over 15 amino acids. V dropped 7 bases and J dropped 3; count of bases not matched to a gene: 11. In nucleotides, the CDR3 is TGTGCCTCCACGACGGGGACAGGGGGTGACTACGAGCAGTACTTC. This encodes CASTTGTGGDYEQYF.

V gene TRBV4-2 combines with J gene TRBJ1-4; 10 bases align to TRBD1. Germline assignment: CDR1 LGHNA and CDR2 YNFKEQ. Trimming removed 4 bases from V and 14 bases from J; junction bases left unmatched: 4. The CDR3 spans 12 residues. CDR3 in amino acids: CASSRETGGLFF. As DNA, the CDR3 is TGTGCCAGCAGCCGAGAGACAGGGGGCCTGTTTTTT.

The chain carries TRBV14 and TRBJ1-2; D gene uncertain. The CDR3 consists of 15 residues. V was cut by 1 base and J by 2 bases, with 11 bases left in between. The germline gives CDR1 SGHDN, CDR2 FVKESK. CDR3 nucleotide sequence: TGTGCCAGCAGCCAAGTTCCCGGTGCGAACTATGGCTACACCTTC. Protein sequence: CASSQVPGANYGYTF.

The V gene is TRBV6-5, the J gene TRBJ2-5, with D unresolved. Per germline, CDR1 MNHEY and CDR2 SVGAGI. The CDR3 length is 12 residues. V lost 5 bases and J lost 5, with 9 bases in between. In DNA form, the CDR3 reads TGTGCCAGCAGTAAACCCGGGGAGACCCAGTACTTC. It encodes CASSKPGETQYF.

The chain recombines TRBV5-4 with TRBJ1-1; 9 bases map to TRBD1. Germline V gene data show CDR1 as SGHNT and CDR2 as YYREEE (reference sequence). The CDR3 covers 15 residues. The junction had 8 bases not matched to a gene; V was cut back by 4 bases and J by 4 bases. The CDR3 DNA reads as TGTGCCAGCAGCATTCCGGGACAGGGTTTCACTGAAGCTTTCTTT. Amino acids: CASSIPGQGFTEAFF.

This clone was observed a single time. This chain uses TRBV19 with TRBJ2-7, with a tentative D call TRBD2 (5 bases). Per germline, CDR1 LNHDA and CDR2 SQIVND (reference sequence). This CDR3 region has 11 residues. CDR3 sequence: CASGPTYEQYF. The CDR3 DNA is TGTGCAAGCGGACCGACCTACGAGCAGTACTTC. The full variable domain, completed using reference TRBV19 and TRBJ2-7, is DGGITQSPKYLFRKEGQNVTLSCEQNLNHDAMYWYRQDPGQGLRLIYYSQIVNDFQKGDIAEGYSVSREKKESFPLTVTSAQKNPTAFYLCASGPTYEQYFGPGTRLTVT.